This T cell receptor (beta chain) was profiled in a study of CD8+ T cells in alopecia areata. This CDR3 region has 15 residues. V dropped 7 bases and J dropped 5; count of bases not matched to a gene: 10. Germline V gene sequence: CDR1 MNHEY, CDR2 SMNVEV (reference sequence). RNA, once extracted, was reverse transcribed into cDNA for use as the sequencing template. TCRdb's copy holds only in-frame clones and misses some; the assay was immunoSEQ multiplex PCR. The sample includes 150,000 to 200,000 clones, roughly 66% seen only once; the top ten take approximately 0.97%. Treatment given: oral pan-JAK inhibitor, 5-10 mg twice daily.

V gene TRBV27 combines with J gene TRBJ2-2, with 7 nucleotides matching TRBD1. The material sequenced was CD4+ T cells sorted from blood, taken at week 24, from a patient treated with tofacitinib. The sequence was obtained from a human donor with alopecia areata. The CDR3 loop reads CASTSTGSTTGELFF. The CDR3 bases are TGTGCCAGCACCTCGACAGGGTCGACGACCGGGGAGCTGTTTTTT.